This T cell receptor beta chain originates from a study of blood T cell repertoires in COVID-19. The CDR3 spans 13 residues. V lost 6 bases to trimming and J lost 4 bases; unmatched junction nucleotides: 3. The V gene's germline CDR1 is MRHNA and CDR2 SNTAGT. Clones were read by immunoSEQ multiplex PCR, and TCRdb kept only the in-frame ones, dropping some. The sample consists of roughly 130,000 clones, 90% of them appearing once. The source of this sequence is a man over 45 with active COVID-19. Sequencing input: peripheral blood. The chain has TRBV6-4 and TRBJ1-2; 9 positions match TRBD1. CDR3 nucleotide sequence: TGTGCCAGCAGAGAGACAGGGGGCTATGGCTACACCTTC. This encodes CASRETGGYGYTF.